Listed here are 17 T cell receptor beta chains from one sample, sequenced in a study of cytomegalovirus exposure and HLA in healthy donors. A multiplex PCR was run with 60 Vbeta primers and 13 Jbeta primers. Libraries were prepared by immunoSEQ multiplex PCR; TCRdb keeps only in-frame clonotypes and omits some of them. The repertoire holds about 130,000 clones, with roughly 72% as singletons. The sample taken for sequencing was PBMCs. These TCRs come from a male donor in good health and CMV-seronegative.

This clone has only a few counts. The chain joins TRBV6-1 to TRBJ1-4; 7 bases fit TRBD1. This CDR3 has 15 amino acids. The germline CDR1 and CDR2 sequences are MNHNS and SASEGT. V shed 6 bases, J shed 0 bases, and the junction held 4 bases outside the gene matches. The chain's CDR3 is CASSRDSATNEKLFF. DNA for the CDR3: TGTGCCAGCAGCCGGGACAGTGCAACTAATGAAAAACTGTTTTTT.

CDR3 region: CASSVDITNTGELFF. In nucleotides, the CDR3 is TGTGCCAGCAGCGTCGACATAACGAACACCGGGGAGCTGTTTTTT. The rearrangement links TRBV7-6 to TRBJ2-2; no firm D call. Germline V CDR1 and CDR2: SGHVS, FNYEAQ. The length of the CDR3 is 15 residues. V was trimmed by 5 bases and J by 0 bases, leaving 10 bases between them.

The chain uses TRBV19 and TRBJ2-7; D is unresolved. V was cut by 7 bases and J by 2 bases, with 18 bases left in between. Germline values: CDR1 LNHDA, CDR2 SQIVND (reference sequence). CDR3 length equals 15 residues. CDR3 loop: CASMYSAGKAYEQYF. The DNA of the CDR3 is TGTGCCAGTATGTACAGTGCCGGTAAAGCCTACGAGCAGTACTTC.

The CDR3: CASSEGGGRPQYF. CDR3 nucleotides: TGTGCCAGCAGTGAGGGGGGGGGACGACCACAGTACTTC. The J gene is TRBJ2-4, the V gene TRBV6-4; 7 bases agree with TRBD2. The CDR3 length is 13 residues. Germline values: CDR1 MRHNA, CDR2 SNTAGT. The J segment lost 13 bases and the V segment lost 3 bases, leaving 9 bases of the junction unmatched.

The CDR3 bases are TGTGCCAGTAGTATCGGCGGGACAGGGAAGGCCTACGAGCAGTACTTC. It codes for CASSIGGTGKAYEQYF. The V gene is TRBV19, the J gene TRBJ2-5; 9 bases line up with TRBD1. The J call may be faulty, since TRBJ2-7 better matches the DNA end. The CDR3 spans 16 residues. In germline, CDR1 is LNHDA, CDR2 SQIVND (reference sequence).

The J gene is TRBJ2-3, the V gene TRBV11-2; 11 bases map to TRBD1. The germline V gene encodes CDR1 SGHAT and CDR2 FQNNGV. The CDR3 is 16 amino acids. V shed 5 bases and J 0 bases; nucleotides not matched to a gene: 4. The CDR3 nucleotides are TGTGCCAGCAGCCGGGGGGACAGGGGGAGCACAGATACGCAGTATTTT. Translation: CASSRGDRGSTDTQYF.

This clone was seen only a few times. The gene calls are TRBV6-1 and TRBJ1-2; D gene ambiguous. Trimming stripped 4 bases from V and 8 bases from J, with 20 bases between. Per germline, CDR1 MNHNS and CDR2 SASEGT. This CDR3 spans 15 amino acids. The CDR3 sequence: CASSAIPGEVFGYTF. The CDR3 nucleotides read TGTGCCAGCAGTGCGATACCGGGAGAAGTCTTCGGCTACACCTTC.

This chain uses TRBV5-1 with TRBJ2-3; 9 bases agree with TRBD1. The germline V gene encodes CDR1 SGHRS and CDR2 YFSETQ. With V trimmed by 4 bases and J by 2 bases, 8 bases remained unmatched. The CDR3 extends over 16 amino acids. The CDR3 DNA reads TGCGCCAGCAGCCCAGGGACAGGGCTTTACACAGATACGCAGTATTTT. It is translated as CASSPGTGLYTDTQYF.

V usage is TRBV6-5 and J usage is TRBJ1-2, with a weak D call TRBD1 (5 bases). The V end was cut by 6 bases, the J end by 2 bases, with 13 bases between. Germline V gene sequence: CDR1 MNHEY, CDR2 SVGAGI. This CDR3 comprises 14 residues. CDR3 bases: TGTGCCAGCAGACTCCAGGGACTAAACTATGGCTACACCTTC. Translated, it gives CASRLQGLNYGYTF.

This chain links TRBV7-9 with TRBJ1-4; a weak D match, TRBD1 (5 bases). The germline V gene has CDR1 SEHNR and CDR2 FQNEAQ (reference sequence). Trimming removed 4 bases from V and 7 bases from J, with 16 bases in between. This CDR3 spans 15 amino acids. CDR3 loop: CASSSSRGPSEKLFF. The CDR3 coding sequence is TGTGCCAGCAGCTCCTCTAGGGGTCCGTCTGAAAAACTGTTTTTT.

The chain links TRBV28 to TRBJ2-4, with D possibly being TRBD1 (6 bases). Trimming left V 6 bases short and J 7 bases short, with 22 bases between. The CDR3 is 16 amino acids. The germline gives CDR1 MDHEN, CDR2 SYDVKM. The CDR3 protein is CASRPPGQGFRNIQYF. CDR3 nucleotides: TGTGCCAGCAGGCCTCCCGGGCAGGGGTTTCGCAACATTCAGTACTTC. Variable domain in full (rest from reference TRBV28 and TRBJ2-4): DVKVTQSSRYLVKRTGEKVFLECVQDMDHENMFWYRQDPGLGLRLIYFSYDVKMKEKGDIPEGYSVSREKKERFSLILESASTNQTSMYLCASRPPGQGFRNIQYFGAGTRLSVL.

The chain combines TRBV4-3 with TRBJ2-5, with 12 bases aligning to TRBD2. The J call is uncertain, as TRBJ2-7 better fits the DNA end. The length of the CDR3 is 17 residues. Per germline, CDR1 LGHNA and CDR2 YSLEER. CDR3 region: CASSQDRATSGSNEQYF. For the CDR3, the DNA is TGCGCCAGCAGCCAAGACCGTGCGACTAGCGGGAGTAACGAGCAGTACTTC.

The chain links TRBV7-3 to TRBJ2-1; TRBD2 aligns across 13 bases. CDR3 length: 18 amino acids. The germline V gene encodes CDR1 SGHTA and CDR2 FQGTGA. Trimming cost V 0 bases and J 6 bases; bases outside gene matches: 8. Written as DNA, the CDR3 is TGTGCCAGCAGCTTAACTCACGGGACTAGCGGGAAGAGCAATGAGCAGTTCTTC. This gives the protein CASSLTHGTSGKSNEQFF. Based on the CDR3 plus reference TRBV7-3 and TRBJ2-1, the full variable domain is GAGVSQTPSNKVTEKGKYVELRCDPISGHTALYWYRQSLGQGPEFLIYFQGTGAADDSGLPNDRFFAVRPEGSVSTLKIQRTERGDSAVYLCASSLTHGTSGKSNEQFFGPGTRLTVL.

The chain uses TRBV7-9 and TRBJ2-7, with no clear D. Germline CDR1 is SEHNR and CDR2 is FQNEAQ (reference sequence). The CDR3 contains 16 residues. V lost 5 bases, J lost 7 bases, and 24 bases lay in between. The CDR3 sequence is CASSLGRQAPVVEQYF. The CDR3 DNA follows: TGTGCCAGCAGCCTAGGAAGGCAGGCTCCGGTTGTGGAGCAGTACTTC. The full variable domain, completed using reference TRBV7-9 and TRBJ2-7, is DTGVSQNPRHKITKRGQNVTFRCDPISEHNRLYWYRQTLGQGPEFLTYFQNEAQLEKSRLLSDRFSAERPKGSFSTLEIQRTEQGDSAMYLCASSLGRQAPVVEQYFGPGTRLTVT.

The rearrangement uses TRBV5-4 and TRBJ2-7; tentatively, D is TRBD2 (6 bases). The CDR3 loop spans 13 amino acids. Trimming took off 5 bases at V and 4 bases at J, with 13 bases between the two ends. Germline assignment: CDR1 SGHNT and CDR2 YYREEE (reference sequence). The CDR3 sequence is CASSAGRTYEQYF. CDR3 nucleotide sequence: TGTGCCAGCAGTGCGGGACGAACTTACGAGCAGTACTTC. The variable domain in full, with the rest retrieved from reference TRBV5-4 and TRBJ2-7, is ETGVTQSPTHLIKTRGQQVTLRCSSQSGHNTVSWYQQALGQGPQFIFQYYREEENGRGNFPPRFSGLQFPNYSSELNVNALELDDSALYLCASSAGRTYEQYFGPGTRLTVT.

CDR3 sequence: CASSLGGRGYEQYF. The CDR3 bases are TGTGCCAGCAGTTTAGGTGGGAGGGGCTACGAGCAGTACTTC. This rearrangement joins TRBV27 to TRBJ2-7; 7 bases agree with TRBD2. CDR3 length equals 14 residues. The V gene end was trimmed by 2 bases and the J gene end by 3 bases; junction bases not matched to a gene: 4. Germline CDR1 and CDR2: MNHEY and SMNVEV (reference sequence).

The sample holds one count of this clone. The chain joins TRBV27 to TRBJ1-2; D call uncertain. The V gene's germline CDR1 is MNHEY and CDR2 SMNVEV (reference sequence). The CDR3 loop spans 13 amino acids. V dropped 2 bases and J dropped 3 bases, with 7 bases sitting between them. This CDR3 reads CASSLDGYYGYTF. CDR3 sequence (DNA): TGTGCCAGCAGTTTAGACGGGTACTATGGCTACACCTTC.